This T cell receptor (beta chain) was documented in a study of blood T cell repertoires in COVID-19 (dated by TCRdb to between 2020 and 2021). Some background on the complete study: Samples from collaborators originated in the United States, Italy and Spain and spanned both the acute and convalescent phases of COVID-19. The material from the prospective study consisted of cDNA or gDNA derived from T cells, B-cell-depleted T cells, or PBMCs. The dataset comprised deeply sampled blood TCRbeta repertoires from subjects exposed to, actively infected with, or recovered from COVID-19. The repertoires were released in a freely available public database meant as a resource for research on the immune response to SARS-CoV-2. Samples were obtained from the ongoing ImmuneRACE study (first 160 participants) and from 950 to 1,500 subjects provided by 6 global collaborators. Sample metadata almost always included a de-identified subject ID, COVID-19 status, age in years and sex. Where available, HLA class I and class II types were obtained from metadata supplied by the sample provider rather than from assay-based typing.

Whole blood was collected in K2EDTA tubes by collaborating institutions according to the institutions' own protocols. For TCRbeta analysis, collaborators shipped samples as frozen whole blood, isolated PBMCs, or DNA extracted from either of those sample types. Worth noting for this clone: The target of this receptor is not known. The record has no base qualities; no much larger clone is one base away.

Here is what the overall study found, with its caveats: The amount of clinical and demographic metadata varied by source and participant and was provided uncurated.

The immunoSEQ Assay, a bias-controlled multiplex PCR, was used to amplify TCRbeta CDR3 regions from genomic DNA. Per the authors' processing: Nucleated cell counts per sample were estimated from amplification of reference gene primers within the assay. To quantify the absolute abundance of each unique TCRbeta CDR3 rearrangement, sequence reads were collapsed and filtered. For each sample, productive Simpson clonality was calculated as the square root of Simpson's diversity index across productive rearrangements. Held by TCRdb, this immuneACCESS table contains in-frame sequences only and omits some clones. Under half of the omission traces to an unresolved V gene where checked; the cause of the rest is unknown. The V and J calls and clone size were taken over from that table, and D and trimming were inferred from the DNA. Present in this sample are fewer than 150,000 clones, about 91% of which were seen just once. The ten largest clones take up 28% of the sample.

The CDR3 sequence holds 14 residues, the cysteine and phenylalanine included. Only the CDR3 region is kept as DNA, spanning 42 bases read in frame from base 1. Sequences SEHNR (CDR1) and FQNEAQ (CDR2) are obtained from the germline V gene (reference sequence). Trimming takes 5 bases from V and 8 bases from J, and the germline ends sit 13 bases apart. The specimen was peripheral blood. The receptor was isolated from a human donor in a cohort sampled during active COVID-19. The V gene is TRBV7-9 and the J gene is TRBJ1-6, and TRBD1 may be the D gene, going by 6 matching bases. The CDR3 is CASSLRGLDSPLHF. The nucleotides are TGTGCCAGCAGCCTCAGGGGCCTGGATTCACCCCTCCACTTT.